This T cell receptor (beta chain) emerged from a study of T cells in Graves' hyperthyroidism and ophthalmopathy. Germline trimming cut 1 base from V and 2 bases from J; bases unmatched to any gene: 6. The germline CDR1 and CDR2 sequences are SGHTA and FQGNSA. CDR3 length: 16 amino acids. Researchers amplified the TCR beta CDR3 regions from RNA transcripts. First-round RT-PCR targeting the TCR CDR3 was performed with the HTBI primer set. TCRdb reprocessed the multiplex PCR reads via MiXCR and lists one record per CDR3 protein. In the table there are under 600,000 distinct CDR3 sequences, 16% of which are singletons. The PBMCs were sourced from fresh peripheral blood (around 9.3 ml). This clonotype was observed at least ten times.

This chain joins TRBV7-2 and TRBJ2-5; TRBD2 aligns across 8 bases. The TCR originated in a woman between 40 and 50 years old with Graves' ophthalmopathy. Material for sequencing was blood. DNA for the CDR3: TGTGCCAGCAGCTTAGTGCGGACTAGCAGGCAAGAGACCCAGTACTTC. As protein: CASSLVRTSRQETQYF.